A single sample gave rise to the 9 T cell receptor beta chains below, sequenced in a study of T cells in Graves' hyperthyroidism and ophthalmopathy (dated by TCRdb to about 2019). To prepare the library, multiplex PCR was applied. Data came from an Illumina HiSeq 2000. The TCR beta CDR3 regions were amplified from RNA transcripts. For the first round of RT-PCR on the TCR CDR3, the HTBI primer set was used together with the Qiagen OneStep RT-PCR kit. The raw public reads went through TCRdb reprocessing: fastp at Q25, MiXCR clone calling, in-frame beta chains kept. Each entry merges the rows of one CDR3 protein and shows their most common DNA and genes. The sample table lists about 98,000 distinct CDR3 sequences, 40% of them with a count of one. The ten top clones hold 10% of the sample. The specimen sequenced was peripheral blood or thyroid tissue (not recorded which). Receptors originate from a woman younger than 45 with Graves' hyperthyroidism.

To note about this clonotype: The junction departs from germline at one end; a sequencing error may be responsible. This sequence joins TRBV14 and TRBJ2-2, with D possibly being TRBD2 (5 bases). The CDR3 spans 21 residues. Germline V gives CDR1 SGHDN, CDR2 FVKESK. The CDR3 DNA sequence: TGTGCCAGCAGCCAAGACAACCACCCCCTCTCGGCACTCTTAAACACCGGGGAGCTGCTTTTT. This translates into CASSQDNHPLSALLNTGELLF.

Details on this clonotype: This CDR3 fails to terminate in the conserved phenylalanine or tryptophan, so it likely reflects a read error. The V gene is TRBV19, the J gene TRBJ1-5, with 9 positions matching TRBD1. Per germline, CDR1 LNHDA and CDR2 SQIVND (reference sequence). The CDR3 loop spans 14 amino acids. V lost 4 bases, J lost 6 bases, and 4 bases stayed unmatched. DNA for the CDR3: TGTGCCAGTAGTACGACAGGGGGAGGTCAGCCCCAGCATCTA. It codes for CASSTTGGGQPQHL.

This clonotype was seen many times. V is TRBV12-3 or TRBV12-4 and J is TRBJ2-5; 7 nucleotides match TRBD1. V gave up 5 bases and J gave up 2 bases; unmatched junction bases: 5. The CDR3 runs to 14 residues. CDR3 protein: CASSPGQAQETQYF. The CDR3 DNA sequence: TGTGCCAGCAGTCCAGGACAGGCTCAAGAGACCCAGTACTTC.

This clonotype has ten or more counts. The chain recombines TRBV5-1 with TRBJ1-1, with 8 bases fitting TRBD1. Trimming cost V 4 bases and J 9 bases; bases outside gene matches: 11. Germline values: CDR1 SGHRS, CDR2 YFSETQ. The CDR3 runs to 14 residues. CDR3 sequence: CASSARPGGAKAFF. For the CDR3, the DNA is TGCGCCAGCAGCGCCCGACCAGGGGGCGCGAAAGCTTTCTTT.

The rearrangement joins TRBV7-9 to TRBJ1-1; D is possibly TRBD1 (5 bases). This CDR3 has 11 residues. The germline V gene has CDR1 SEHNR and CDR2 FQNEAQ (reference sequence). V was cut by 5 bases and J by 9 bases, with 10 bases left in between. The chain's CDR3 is CASSHGGKAFF. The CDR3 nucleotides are TGTGCCAGCAGCCATGGGGGAAAAGCTTTCTTT.

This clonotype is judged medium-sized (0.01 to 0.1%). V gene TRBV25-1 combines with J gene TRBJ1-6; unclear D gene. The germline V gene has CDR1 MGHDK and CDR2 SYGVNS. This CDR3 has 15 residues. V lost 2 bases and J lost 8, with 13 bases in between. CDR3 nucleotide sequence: TGTGCCAGCAGTGAAGCTGGTGGGTGGCATTCACCCCTCCACTTT. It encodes CASSEAGGWHSPLHF.

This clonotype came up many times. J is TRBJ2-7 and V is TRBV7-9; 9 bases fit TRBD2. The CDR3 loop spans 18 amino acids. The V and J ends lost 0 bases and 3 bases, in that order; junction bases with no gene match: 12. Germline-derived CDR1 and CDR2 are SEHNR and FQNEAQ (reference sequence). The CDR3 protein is CASSLAKRARTSDYEQYF. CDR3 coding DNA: TGTGCCAGCAGCTTAGCGAAGAGAGCCCGGACTAGCGACTACGAGCAGTACTTC.

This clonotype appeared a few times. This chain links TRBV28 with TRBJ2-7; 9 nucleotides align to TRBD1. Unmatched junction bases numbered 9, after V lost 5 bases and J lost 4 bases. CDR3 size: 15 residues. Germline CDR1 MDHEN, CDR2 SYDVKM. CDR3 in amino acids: CASSASDRGAYEQYF. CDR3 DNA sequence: TGTGCCAGCAGTGCCTCGGACAGGGGAGCATACGAGCAGTACTTC.

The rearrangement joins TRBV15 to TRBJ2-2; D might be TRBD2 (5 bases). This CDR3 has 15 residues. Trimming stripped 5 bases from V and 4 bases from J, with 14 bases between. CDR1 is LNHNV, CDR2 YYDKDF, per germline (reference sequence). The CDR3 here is CATSAEAAATGELFF. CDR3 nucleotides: TGTGCCACCAGCGCAGAGGCAGCGGCCACCGGGGAGCTGTTTTTT.